A single sample is the source of the 5 T cell receptor beta chains below, sequenced in a study of blood T cell repertoires in COVID-19. Measured with immunoSEQ multiplex PCR; TCRdb has only the in-frame clones, and not every one. The profile shows fewer than 200,000 clones, around 83% of them singletons. Sequenced: peripheral blood. Source of these receptors: a woman between 50 and 59 years old with COVID-19, enrolled during active disease.

The rearrangement uses TRBV19 and TRBJ1-2; D is ambiguous. This CDR3 comprises 13 residues. Trimming took off 1 base at V and 5 bases at J, with 8 bases between the two ends. CDR1 LNHDA and CDR2 SQIVND come from the germline V gene (reference sequence). The CDR3 bases are TGTGCCAGTAGTATAGTGGCGGAGTATGGCTACACCTTC. It encodes CASSIVAEYGYTF.

On this clone itself: One end of the junction fails to match germline, which may point to a read error. CDR3 coding DNA: TGTGCCAGCCATACACTCGGGACAGGGGGCGCATCCTTC. It yields the protein CASHTLGTGGASF. The V and J genes are TRBV2 and TRBJ1-2; 12 bases match TRBD1. Germline V gene data show CDR1 as SNHLY and CDR2 as FYNNEI. The CDR3 runs 13 residues.

The J gene is TRBJ2-5, the V gene TRBV6-1; the match to TRBD1 covers 7 bases. The CDR3 sequence is 15 residues long. Germline V lookup: CDR1 MNHNS, CDR2 SASEGT. V shed 1 base and J 6 bases; nucleotides not matched to a gene: 8. The CDR3 sequence: CASSEGRGGYQTQYF. CDR3 nucleotides: TGTGCCAGCAGTGAAGGGCGAGGGGGCTATCAGACCCAGTACTTC.

The CDR3 spells CASTEAQGGSYGYTF. As DNA, the CDR3 is TGTGCCAGCACTGAAGCACAGGGGGGGAGCTATGGCTACACCTTC. The V gene is TRBV28, the J gene TRBJ1-2; TRBD1 matches 8 bases. The CDR3 runs 15 residues. Germline V gene data show CDR1 as MDHEN and CDR2 as SYDVKM. With V trimmed by 7 bases and J by 4 bases, 11 bases remained unmatched.

The rearrangement joins TRBV18 to TRBJ1-3; D not certain. Germline V lookup: CDR1 KGHSH, CDR2 LQKENI. Trimming removed 6 bases at V and 7 bases at J, with 19 bases between. The CDR3 extends over 15 amino acids. The CDR3 sequence: CASSRPLGPENTIYF. The DNA of the CDR3 is TGTGCCAGCTCGCGCCCTTTGGGCCCCGAGAACACCATATATTTT.